This T cell receptor beta chain came from a study of spatial heterogeneity in lung cancer. Across the study: Sequencing consistently turned up more beta-chain sequences than alpha-chain sequences. Across the raw uncorrected reads, a unique TCR and UMI combination was observed, on average, more than ten times. Study-wide results and limits: Alpha chain coverage of tumor T cells was estimated at approximately 7.5%, and beta chain coverage at 12% to 15%. Tumor mutation count correlated with how many alpha and beta TCRs expanded intratumorally.

TCRdb used MiXCR to reprocess the 5' RACE reads, holding one entry per CDR3 protein. The data show several thousand distinct CDR3 sequences, with more than 4% seen just once and around 25% held by the top ten. Time point described: sample taken at primary tumor resection. Tumor, nontumor lung or frozen PBMC supplied whole RNA, sequenced without sorting. The junction had 7 bases not matched to a gene; V was cut back by 5 bases and J by 0 bases. CDR1 and CDR2 (germline): MDHEN, SYDVKM. The CDR3 is 17 amino acids. Many counts were recorded for this clonotype. Its specificity is not known. This TCR came from a male donor with early-stage non-small cell lung cancer. This chain links TRBV28 with TRBJ2-4, with 10 positions matching TRBD2. The input for sequencing was lung tumor tissue, taken at surgery. The CDR3 region is CASSTYGLAVAKNIQYF. The CDR3 bases are TGTGCCAGCAGTACCTACGGACTAGCGGTAGCCAAAAACATTCAGTACTTC.